Listed here is a single TCR beta chain. Researchers ran the PCR with 60 Vbeta and 13 Jbeta primers. This table comes from immunoSEQ multiplex PCR, and its TCRdb copy is limited to in-frame clones, with some not included. The sample has 130,000 to 150,000 clones, 60% to 80% seen once. The CDR3 totals 15 residues. Germline loops: CDR1 SGHRS, CDR2 YFSETQ. V was pared by 1 base and J by 6 bases, with 17 bases between. This sample was included in a study of cytomegalovirus exposure and HLA in healthy donors. The sequenced sample consisted of PBMCs. This clonotype originated in a male donor in good health and CMV-seronegative. The rearrangement uses TRBV5-1 and TRBJ2-7, with a possible D match to TRBD2 (6 bases). CDR3 DNA: TGCGCCAGCAGCTTGCTCGGGACGGGGGTGGGCGAGCAGTACTTC. It translates to CASSLLGTGVGEQYF.